Listed here are 24 T cell receptor beta chains from one sample, sequenced in a study of CD8+ T cells in alopecia areata (dated by TCRdb to 2017 to 2018). The time point label of this sample denotes: approximately 4 weeks on oral tofacitinib. Sample treatment or condition, as interpreted from the label and publication: oral pan-JAK inhibitor, 5-10 mg twice daily. Receptor amplification or capture employed the immunoSEQ multiplex PCR assay. RNA was extracted from all samples and reverse transcribed into cDNA, which served as template for TCR sequencing. The source is immuneACCESS, and TCRdb retained only in-frame sequences with V and J called. Part of the clones is not carried over; for the studies checked, unresolved V genes explain less than half of this, and the remainder is unexplained. Counted in this sample were some 160,000 clones; 65% of them appeared once. The ten largest clones capture roughly 0.99% of the sample.

The material sequenced was CD4+ T cells sorted from blood, taken at week 4, from a patient treated with tofacitinib. All receptors come from a human donor with alopecia areata.

The V and J genes are TRBV29-1 and TRBJ2-5, with D possibly TRBD1 on 7 matching bases. V shed 4 bases and J shed 5 bases, with 14 bases lying between them. The germline V gene encodes CDR1 SQVTM and CDR2 ANQGSEA. CDR3 length equals 13 residues. CDR3 amino acids: CSVGAGGGETQYF. The CDR3 bases are TGCAGCGTTGGGGCAGGGGGAGGCGAGACCCAGTACTTC.

V usage is TRBV27 and J usage is TRBJ2-2; 7 bases are a match to TRBD1. V shed 8 bases, J shed 0 bases, and the junction held 15 bases outside the gene matches. The CDR3 runs 18 residues. Germline loops: CDR1 MNHEY, CDR2 SMNVEV (reference sequence). The CDR3: CASGNDRVPTANTGELFF. Here the CDR3 DNA reads TGTGCCAGCGGGAACGACAGGGTGCCGACGGCGAACACCGGGGAGCTGTTTTTT.

This chain links TRBV4-3 with TRBJ1-6; D gene unclear. Germline CDR1 is LGHNA and CDR2 is YSLEER. The CDR3 has 15 amino acids. Trimming pared 0 bases from V and 5 bases from J, leaving 8 bases between. The CDR3 region is CASSQEKADNSPLHF. CDR3 nucleotides: TGCGCCAGCAGCCAAGAGAAGGCGGATAATTCACCCCTCCACTTT.

This chain connects TRBV5-1 to TRBJ2-7, with TRBD1 identical over 9 bases. Germline V gives CDR1 SGHRS, CDR2 YFSETQ. The CDR3 totals 13 residues. V shed 7 bases and J 6 bases; nucleotides not matched to a gene: 8. The CDR3 sequence is CASRGTGNREQYF. CDR3 bases: TGCGCCAGCCGCGGGACAGGGAATCGCGAGCAGTACTTC.

The sample holds a few counts of this clone. The J gene is TRBJ1-2, the V gene TRBV11-2; perhaps TRBD1 as D (6 bases). Trimming removed 2 bases at V and 6 bases at J, with 16 bases between. Germline assignment: CDR1 SGHAT and CDR2 FQNNGV. The CDR3 covers 15 residues. The CDR3 bases are TGTGCCAGCAGCTTAACCCTAACAGGGCTAAATGGCTACACCTTC. Amino acid sequence: CASSLTLTGLNGYTF. Combining the CDR3 with reference TRBV11-2 and TRBJ1-2 gives the whole variable domain EAGVAQSPRYKIIEKRQSVAFWCNPISGHATLYWYQQILGQGPKLLIQFQNNGVVDDSQLPKDRFSAERLKGVDSTLKIQPAKLEDSAVYLCASSLTLTGLNGYTFGSGTRLTVV.

The rearrangement uses TRBV29-1 and TRBJ2-7; D gene unclear. The germline gives CDR1 SQVTM, CDR2 ANQGSEA. The CDR3 runs 11 residues. The V end lost 2 bases, the J end lost 7 bases, and 9 bases lay between the germline ends. DNA for the CDR3: TGCAGCGTTGAATTATCTCGGGAGCAGTACTTC. Translation: CSVELSREQYF.

The genes are TRBV5-1 and TRBJ1-6, with D tentatively TRBD1 (6 bases). There are 15 residues in the CDR3. Trimming removed 4 bases at V and 5 bases at J, with 13 bases between. CDR1 SGHRS and CDR2 YFSETQ come from the germline V gene. Here the CDR3 DNA reads TGCGCCAGCAGCAGGGAAGGGGGAGATAATTCACCCCTCCACTTT. Protein: CASSREGGDNSPLHF.

V gene TRBV29-1 combines with J gene TRBJ1-6; D perhaps matches TRBD1 (6 bases). Per the germline V gene, CDR1 is SQVTM and CDR2 is ANQGSEA. V lost 4 bases and J lost 9, with 16 bases in between. The CDR3 length is 14 residues. CDR3 amino acids: CSVGEGGNGSPLHF. CDR3 coding DNA: TGCAGCGTTGGAGAGGGGGGGAACGGTTCACCCCTCCACTTT.

This rearrangement joins TRBV30 to TRBJ2-3; D gene unclear. CDR1 and CDR2 (germline): GTSNPN, SVGIG (reference sequence). Trimming cost V 3 bases and J 4 bases, with 5 bases left between them. The CDR3 spans 11 residues. The CDR3 loop is CAWRGSDTQYF. The CDR3 DNA reads as TGTGCCTGGAGGGGTTCAGATACGCAGTATTTT.

On this clone itself: A much larger clone lies a single base off, so this may be a read error. This sample includes further DNA sequences coding for the same CDR3. In nucleotides, the CDR3 is TGTGCCAGCAGCTTGGAAGAGACCCAGTACTTC. Its translation is CASSLEETQYF. The chain joins TRBV5-4 to TRBJ2-5; no firm D call. The V end lost 0 bases, the J end lost 3 bases, and 0 bases lay between the germline ends. Germline CDR1 SGHNT, CDR2 YYREEE (reference sequence). CDR3 length: 11 residues.

This chain links TRBV9 with TRBJ2-1; D gene unclear. This CDR3 contains 14 residues. The germline CDR1 and CDR2 sequences are SGDLS and YYNGEE. V gave up 0 bases and J gave up 3 bases, with 7 bases separating them. This CDR3 reads CASSVGVNYNEQFF. The CDR3 region has the DNA TGTGCCAGCAGCGTAGGTGTGAACTACAATGAGCAGTTCTTC.

This sequence joins TRBV6-6 and TRBJ2-7; D may be TRBD1 or TRBD2 (5 bases each). The CDR3 length is 14 residues. Germline V CDR1 and CDR2: MNHNY, SVGAGI (reference sequence). Trimming shortened V by 5 bases and J by 4 bases, and 15 bases separated the two germline ends. In DNA form, the CDR3 reads TGTGCCAGCAGTAACGGGGCAGGCGATTACGAGCAGTACTTC. Its translation: CASSNGAGDYEQYF.

The J gene is TRBJ2-5, the V gene TRBV5-1; TRBD1 matches at 8 bases. Trimming removed 0 bases from V and 5 bases from J; junction bases left unmatched: 3. There are 14 residues in the CDR3. Germline V gene data show CDR1 as SGHRS and CDR2 as YFSETQ. CDR3 sequence (DNA): TGCGCCAGCAGCTTGGAATACAGGGGGGAGACCCAGTACTTC. It encodes CASSLEYRGETQYF. Combining the CDR3 with reference TRBV5-1 and TRBJ2-5 gives the whole variable domain KAGVTQTPRYLIKTRGQQVTLSCSPISGHRSVSWYQQTPGQGLQFLFEYFSETQRNKGNFPGRFSGRQFSNSRSEMNVSTLELGDSALYLCASSLEYRGETQYFGPGTRLLVL.

The chain links TRBV20-1 to TRBJ1-4; D gene ambiguous. Germline V gene data show CDR1 as DFQATT and CDR2 as SNEGSKA (reference sequence). V lost 5 bases and J 7 bases, leaving 8 bases between the germline ends. This CDR3 has 11 amino acids. CDR3 coding DNA: TGCAGTGCTGAAATGAGTGAAAAACTGTTTTTT. Encoded protein: CSAEMSEKLFF.

This chain connects TRBV6-5 to TRBJ2-7; D gene ambiguous. The ends were cut back, 4 bases at V and 4 bases at J, with 11 bases in the middle. Germline CDR1 is MNHEY and CDR2 is SVGAGI. This CDR3 region has 13 residues. The CDR3 nucleotides read TGTGCCAGCAGTTCGCCCTACCTATACGAGCAGTACTTC. Translated: CASSSPYLYEQYF.

This sequence joins TRBV5-4 and TRBJ1-1, with D perhaps TRBD1 (5 bases). The CDR3 loop spans 14 amino acids. V dropped 1 base and J dropped 3 bases, with 10 bases sitting between them. Germline CDR1 reads SGHNT; CDR2 reads YYREEE (reference sequence). DNA of the CDR3: TGTGCCAGCAGCTTGAAGGGACGGGACACTGAAGCTTTCTTT. Residues: CASSLKGRDTEAFF.

The genes are TRBV29-1 and TRBJ2-2, with D perhaps matching TRBD2 (5 bases). This CDR3 has 17 amino acids. Germline V lookup: CDR1 SQVTM, CDR2 ANQGSEA. V gave up 1 base and J gave up 3 bases, with 18 bases separating them. The CDR3 here is CSVEVVLGWGDTGELFF. The CDR3 DNA is TGCAGCGTTGAAGTAGTCCTTGGGTGGGGAGACACCGGGGAGCTGTTTTTT.

The CDR3 bases are TGTGCCAGCAGCGTAGGGACAGGGGGCGCGCGGTACACTGAAGCTTTCTTT. Protein sequence: CASSVGTGGARYTEAFF. The V gene is TRBV9, the J gene TRBJ1-1, with 11 bases aligning to TRBD1. Germline trimming cut 0 bases from V and 3 bases from J; bases unmatched to any gene: 7. The CDR3 is made up of 17 amino acids. Per germline, CDR1 SGDLS and CDR2 YYNGEE. The full variable domain, completed using reference TRBV9 and TRBJ1-1, is DSGVTQTPKHLITATGQRVTLRCSPRSGDLSVYWYQQSLDQGLQFLIQYYNGEERAKGNILERFSAQQFPDLHSELNLSSLELGDSALYFCASSVGTGGARYTEAFFGQGTRLTVV.

The J gene is TRBJ2-3, the V gene TRBV5-1; D unresolved. V was cut by 0 bases and J by 0 bases, with 11 bases left in between. Germline CDR1 SGHRS, CDR2 YFSETQ. The CDR3 extends over 16 amino acids. The CDR3 region is CASSLELIPSTDTQYF. The CDR3 bases are TGCGCCAGCAGCTTGGAACTTATCCCCAGCACAGATACGCAGTATTTT.

This sequence joins TRBV10-3 and TRBJ2-3; D possibly corresponds to TRBD2 (5 bases). V was shortened by 6 bases and J by 2 bases, with 15 bases between the two germline ends. This CDR3 has 15 residues. CDR1 is ENHRY and CDR2 is SYGVKD in the germline V gene. In nucleotides, the CDR3 is TGTGCCATCAGGGCGTTCGGGGAAACCACAGATACGCAGTATTTT. Amino acids: CAIRAFGETTDTQYF.

The chain is built from TRBV5-1 and TRBJ1-1, with no clear D. Germline V CDR1 and CDR2: SGHRS, YFSETQ. V gave up 0 bases and J gave up 6 bases, with 9 bases separating them. The CDR3 runs 13 residues. The CDR3 DNA is TGCGCCAGCAGCTTGGGGGCAGCCTCTGAAGCTTTCTTT. It encodes CASSLGAASEAFF.

CDR3 bases: TGTGCCAGCAGCTTGGGGGTAAACTATGGCTACACCTTC. Translation: CASSLGVNYGYTF. The rearrangement uses TRBV5-4 and TRBJ1-2; D is uncertain. CDR3 length: 13 amino acids. Germline CDR1 reads SGHNT; CDR2 reads YYREEE (reference sequence). Trimming took 0 bases from V and 2 from J, leaving 5 bases between them.

This clone was detected only a few times. The chain employs TRBV10-3 and TRBJ1-4; D may be TRBD1 (5 bases). The CDR3 runs 13 residues. With 10 bases removed from V and 0 bases from J, the gap between germline ends came to 9 bases. Per germline, CDR1 ENHRY and CDR2 SYGVKD. CDR3 DNA sequence: TGTGCCACCTCAGGGTCAACTAATGAAAAACTGTTTTTT. Residues: CATSGSTNEKLFF.

V usage is TRBV25-1 and J usage is TRBJ1-1; D uncertain. V lost 2 bases to trimming and J lost 6 bases, with 13 bases between them. The germline CDR1 and CDR2 sequences are MGHDK and SYGVNS. The CDR3 loop spans 14 amino acids. The chain's CDR3 is CASSENRDGAEAFF. The CDR3 DNA reads TGTGCCAGCAGTGAAAATAGGGATGGCGCTGAAGCTTTCTTT.